In its sample, the clone carrying this T cell receptor beta chain was seen a few times. Using a J-beta primer mix together with a sample-barcoded 5' primer, a second PCR was run for about 6 to 12 cycles. All samples gave at least 2.5 million CDR3-containing paired-end reads. TCRdb re-called the 5' RACE reads with MiXCR, one entry per CDR3 protein. The repertoire has more than 800,000 distinct CDR3 sequences, 40% to 45% of them found once; the top ten carry approximately 17%. The data were obtained in a study of blood T cells in healthy people across ages. This CDR3 comprises 15 residues. V shed 5 bases and J shed 0 bases, with 12 bases lying between them. CDR1 and CDR2 (germline): SGHAT, FQNNGV.

The receptor was derived from a woman aged 55-70 years in good health. The genes are TRBV11-2 and TRBJ2-3; D is possibly TRBD1 or TRBD2 (5 bases each). What was sequenced was blood. The CDR3 is CASSRGESSTDTQYF. CDR3 DNA sequence: TGTGCCAGCAGCCGAGGGGAATCTAGCACAGATACGCAGTATTTT.